Sequencing of this T cell receptor beta chain was carried out in a study of T-cell reconstitution after alpha-beta-depleted transplantation in children. Study-wide points: By about two months after transplant, alpha-beta T cells reportedly arose from several hundred graft clones that had expanded. High day-60 TCRbeta diversity in some patients came from surviving recipient T cells and thymic progenitors. Newly produced T cells mostly accounted for T-cell counts and diversity one year post-transplant.

This clonotype was seen repeatedly, ten times or more. Its antigen is undetermined. Construction of the TCRbeta library involved unique molecular identifiers. Each CDR3 protein gets one entry after TCRdb re-called the PCR reads with MiXCR. The sample records tens of thousands of distinct CDR3 sequences, about 9% being singletons. The V and J ends lost 7 bases and 0 bases respectively, with 7 bases between them. Germline V gene sequence: CDR1 SNHLY, CDR2 FYNNEI. CDR3 length equals 14 residues. The sequencing used PBMCs, mostly from graft donor cells, collected 60 days after TCRalphabeta/CD19-depleted stem cell transplant. The chain employs TRBV2 and TRBJ2-6, with D possibly being TRBD1 (5 bases). This receptor was identified in a male patient between 2 and 15 years old who had a stem cell transplant for chronic granulomatous disease, so the T cells may come from the graft donor. The CDR3 DNA follows: TGTGCCAGCATGACAGACTCTGGGGCCAACGTCCTGACTTTC. Protein: CASMTDSGANVLTF.